This T cell receptor beta chain was documented in a study of cytomegalovirus exposure and HLA in healthy donors. Whole-study findings and limits: The tendency of first-cohort TCR clusters to co-occur in the 120 validation repertoires was identified by a subsequent analysis.

Concerning this clone: Its antigen is as yet unknown.

Per germline, CDR1 MNHNY and CDR2 SVGAGI (reference sequence). The CDR3 runs 16 residues. Trimming cost V 2 bases and J 2 bases, with 10 bases left between them. The donors belonged to the approximately 110-subject validation cohort, separate from the approximately 700-subject first cohort. Here immunoSEQ multiplex PCR was the method, and the copy in TCRdb shows in-frame clones only, minus some. The sample has tens of thousands of clones, roughly nine tenths seen once. The sequencing input was PBMCs. This TCR was recovered from a man younger than 35 in good health and CMV-seronegative. J is TRBJ2-6 and V is TRBV6-6; TRBD2 is a possible D gene (7 bases). The CDR3 nucleotides are TGTGCCAGCAGTTACCAGGGGAGGGCTGGGGCCAACGTCCTGACTTTC. Protein sequence: CASSYQGRAGANVLTF.